This T cell receptor (beta chain) was retrieved from a study of T cells in Graves' hyperthyroidism and ophthalmopathy. CDR3 size: 15 residues. The germline gives CDR1 WSHSY, CDR2 SAAADI. Losses at the gene ends were 6 bases for V and 4 bases for J; bases not matched to a gene: 6. Study-wide points: The model anticipated ophthalmopathy a median about 6.5 months pre-onset.

RNA transcripts were the template for amplifying TCR beta CDR3 regions. HTBI primers were used for first-round RT-PCR of the TCR CDR3. TCRdb analysed the multiplex PCR reads with MiXCR anew, one entry per CDR3 protein. Of 550,000 to 800,000 distinct CDR3 sequences in the sample, about 15% were seen once. In regard to this clonotype: What it binds is not known.

This sequence joins TRBV10-2 and TRBJ2-1; 10 bases align to TRBD2. Sequencing was performed on blood. The source of this sequence is a man younger than 35 with Graves' hyperthyroidism. The CDR3: CASSRSSGGYNEQFF. The CDR3 DNA sequence: TGCGCCAGCAGCCGCTCTAGCGGGGGTTACAATGAGCAGTTCTTC.